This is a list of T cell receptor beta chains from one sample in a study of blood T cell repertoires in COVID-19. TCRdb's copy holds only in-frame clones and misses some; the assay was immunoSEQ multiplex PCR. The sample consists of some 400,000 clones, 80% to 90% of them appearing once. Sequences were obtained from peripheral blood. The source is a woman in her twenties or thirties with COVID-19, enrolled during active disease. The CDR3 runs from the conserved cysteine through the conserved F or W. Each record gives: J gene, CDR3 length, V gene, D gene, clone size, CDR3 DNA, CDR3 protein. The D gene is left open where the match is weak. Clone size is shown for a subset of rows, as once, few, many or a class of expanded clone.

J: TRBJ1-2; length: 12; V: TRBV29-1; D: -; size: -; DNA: TGCAGCGGAGGAGAATCCGGGTTGGGCTACACCTTC; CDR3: CSGGESGLGYTF
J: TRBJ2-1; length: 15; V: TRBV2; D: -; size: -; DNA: TGTGCCAGCAGTGAGGTCAGGGGCTCCTACAATGAGCAGTTCTTC; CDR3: CASSEVRGSYNEQFF
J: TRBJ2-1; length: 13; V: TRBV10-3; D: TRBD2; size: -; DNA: TGTGCCATCAACGGCGGGAGGGTTAATGAGCAGTTCTTC; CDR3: CAINGGRVNEQFF
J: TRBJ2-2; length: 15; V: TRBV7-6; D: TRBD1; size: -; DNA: TGTGCCAGCAGCTTAATGACAGGGGGCACCGGGGAGCTGTTTTTT; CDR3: CASSLMTGGTGELFF
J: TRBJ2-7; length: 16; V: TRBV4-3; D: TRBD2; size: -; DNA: TGCGCCAGCAGCCGGGAGACTAGCTCACTTCCCTACGAGCAGTACTTC; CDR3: CASSRETSSLPYEQYF
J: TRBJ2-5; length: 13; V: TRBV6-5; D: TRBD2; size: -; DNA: TGTGCCAGCACCGGGGGGGCCCTGGGGACCCAGTACTTC; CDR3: CASTGGALGTQYF
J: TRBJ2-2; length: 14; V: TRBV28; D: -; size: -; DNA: TGTGCCAGCAGCGGGGAAGGGGGCACCGGGGAGCTGTTTTTT; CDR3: CASSGEGGTGELFF
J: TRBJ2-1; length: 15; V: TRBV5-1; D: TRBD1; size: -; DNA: TGCGCCAGCAGCTTGCAGGACAGGGGCTACAATGAGCAGTTCTTC; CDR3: CASSLQDRGYNEQFF
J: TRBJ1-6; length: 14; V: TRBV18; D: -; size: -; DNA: TGTGCCAGCTCACCACGGGACACCAATTCACCCCTCCACTTT; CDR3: CASSPRDTNSPLHF
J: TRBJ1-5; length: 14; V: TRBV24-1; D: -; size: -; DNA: TGTGCCACCAGTGAGGCGGGCGGCAATCAGCCCCAGCATTTT; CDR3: CATSEAGGNQPQHF
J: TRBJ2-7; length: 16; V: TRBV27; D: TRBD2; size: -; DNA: TGTGCCAGCAGCTGGGGCCGCGGGAGGGAGAGCTACGAGCAGTACTTC; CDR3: CASSWGRGRESYEQYF
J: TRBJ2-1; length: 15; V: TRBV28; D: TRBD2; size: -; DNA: TGTGCCAGCAGTCACGGACTAGCGGGAGACAGTGAGCAGTTCTTC; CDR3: CASSHGLAGDSEQFF
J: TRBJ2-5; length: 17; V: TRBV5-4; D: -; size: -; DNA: TGTGCCAGCAGCTCAGGACAGCTTCCCCGTGGCAAGCAGACCCAGTACTTC; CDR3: CASSSGQLPRGKQTQYF
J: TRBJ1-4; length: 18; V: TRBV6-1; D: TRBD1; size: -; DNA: TGTGCCAGCAGTGAAGGGACAGGAGTACGAACAACTAATGAAAAACTGTTTTTT; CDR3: CASSEGTGVRTTNEKLFF
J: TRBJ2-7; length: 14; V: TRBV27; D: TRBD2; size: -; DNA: TGTGCCAGCAGTTCTTGGACTAGCGAGGCCGAGCAGTACTTC; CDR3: CASSSWTSEAEQYF
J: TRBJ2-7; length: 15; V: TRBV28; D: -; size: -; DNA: TGTGCCAGCAGCCCAACAAGTTCAGGCCCCTACGAGCAGTACTTC; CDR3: CASSPTSSGPYEQYF
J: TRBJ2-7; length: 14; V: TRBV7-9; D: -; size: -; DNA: TGTGCCAGCAGCTTATCGACAAGTTCCTACGAGCAGTACTTC; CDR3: CASSLSTSSYEQYF
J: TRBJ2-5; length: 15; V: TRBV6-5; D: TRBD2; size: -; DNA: TGTGCCAGCAGTTACTCGGAGCGGGAGGGGGAGACCCAGTACTTC; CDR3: CASSYSEREGETQYF
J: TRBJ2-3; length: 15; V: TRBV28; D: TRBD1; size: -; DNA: TGTGCCAGCAGTTTAGACAGGGCGATCACGGATACGCAGTATTTT; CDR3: CASSLDRAITDTQYF
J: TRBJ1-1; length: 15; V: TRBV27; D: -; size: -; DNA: TGTGCCAGCAGATTTACTCCTAAGGGGGTAGCTGAAGCTTTCTTT; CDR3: CASRFTPKGVAEAFF
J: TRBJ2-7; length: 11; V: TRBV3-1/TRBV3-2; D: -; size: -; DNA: TGTGCCAGCAGCGGGCGGGGACCTAAATACTTC; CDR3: CASSGRGPKYF
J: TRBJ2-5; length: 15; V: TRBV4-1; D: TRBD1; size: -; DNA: TGCGCCAGCAGCCGAACGGACAGGGGGGGAGAGACCCAGTACTTC; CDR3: CASSRTDRGGETQYF
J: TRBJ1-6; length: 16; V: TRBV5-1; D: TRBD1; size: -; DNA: TGCGCCAGCAGCCAGGGACAGTCAGCCTATAATTCACCCCTCCACTTT; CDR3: CASSQGQSAYNSPLHF
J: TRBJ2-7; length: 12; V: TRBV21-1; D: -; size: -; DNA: TGTGCCAGCAGCAAAGCCAACTACGAGCAGTACTTC; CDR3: CASSKANYEQYF
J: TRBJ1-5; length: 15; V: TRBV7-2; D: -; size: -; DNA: TGTGCCAGCAGCGTCCAGGGTTGGGGCAATCAGCCCCAGCATTTT; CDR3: CASSVQGWGNQPQHF
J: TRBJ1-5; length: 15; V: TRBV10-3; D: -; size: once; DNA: TGTGCCATCAGTGAGTCGAAAGGGGAGGCCCAGCCCCAGCATTTT; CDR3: CAISESKGEAQPQHF
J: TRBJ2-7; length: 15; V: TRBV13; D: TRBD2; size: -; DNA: TGTGCCAGCAGCTTTACGGGAGGGCCTTACTACGAGCAGTACTTC; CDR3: CASSFTGGPYYEQYF
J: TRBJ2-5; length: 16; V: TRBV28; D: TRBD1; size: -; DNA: TGTGCCAGCAGACTTAGTGGGACAGGGGGACAAGAGACCCAGTACTTC; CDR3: CASRLSGTGGQETQYF
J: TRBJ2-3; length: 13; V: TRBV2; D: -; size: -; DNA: TGTGCCGGTAGACAGCTAGTCACAGATACGCAGTATTTT; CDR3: CAGRQLVTDTQYF
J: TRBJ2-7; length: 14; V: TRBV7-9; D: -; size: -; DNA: TGTGCCAGCAGCTCGGGACTCCGGACGGGCGAGCAGTACTTC; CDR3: CASSSGLRTGEQYF
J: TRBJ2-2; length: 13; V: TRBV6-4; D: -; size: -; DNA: TGTGCCAGCAGTGACTCGGACTCCGGGGAGCTGTTTTTT; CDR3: CASSDSDSGELFF
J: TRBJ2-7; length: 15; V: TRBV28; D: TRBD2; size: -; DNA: TGTGCCAGTATAGATCGGACTAGCGGGACCTACGAGCAGTACTTC; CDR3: CASIDRTSGTYEQYF
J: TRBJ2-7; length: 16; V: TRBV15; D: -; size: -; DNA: TGTGCCACCAGCAGAGTGAGGACGGGGAACTCCTACGAGCAGTACTTC; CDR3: CATSRVRTGNSYEQYF
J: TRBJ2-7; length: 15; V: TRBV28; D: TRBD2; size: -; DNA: TGTGCCAGCAGTTTTACGTCGGCTAGCGGGAGCGAGCAGTACTTC; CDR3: CASSFTSASGSEQYF
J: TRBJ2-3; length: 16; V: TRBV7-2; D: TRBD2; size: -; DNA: TGTGCCAGCAGCTTACTAGCGGGAGTAGGGGGAGATACGCAGTATTTT; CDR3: CASSLLAGVGGDTQYF
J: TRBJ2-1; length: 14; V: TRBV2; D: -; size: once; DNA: TGTGCCAGCAGTACGGGACTGAAGGACAATGAGCAGTTCTTC; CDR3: CASSTGLKDNEQFF
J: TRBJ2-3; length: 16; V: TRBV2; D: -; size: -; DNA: TGTGCCAGCAGGACCAGGAGCGGCAGAGGGACAGATACGCAGTATTTT; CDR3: CASRTRSGRGTDTQYF
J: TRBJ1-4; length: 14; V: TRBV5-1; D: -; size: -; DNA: TGCGCCAGCAGCTTCGTGGGGAGGAGTGAAAAACTGTTTTTT; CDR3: CASSFVGRSEKLFF
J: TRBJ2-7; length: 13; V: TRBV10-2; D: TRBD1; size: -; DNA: TGCGCCACCCGACGACAGGGCCTCTACGAGCAGTACTTC; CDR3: CATRRQGLYEQYF
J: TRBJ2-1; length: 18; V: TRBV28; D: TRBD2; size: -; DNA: TGTGCCAGCAGTGCCCTTAGGGCTACTAGCGGGACTCCTTCACGGCAGTTCTTC; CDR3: CASSALRATSGTPSRQFF
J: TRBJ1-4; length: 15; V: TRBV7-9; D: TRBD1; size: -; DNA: TGTGCCAGCAGCACCCCGGGACAGGTAGATGAAAAACTGTTTTTT; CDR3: CASSTPGQVDEKLFF
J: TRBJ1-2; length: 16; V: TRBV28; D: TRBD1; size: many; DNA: TGTGCCAGCAGAGCGTCCAGGGGGCGGAACGACTATGGCTACACCTTC; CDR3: CASRASRGRNDYGYTF
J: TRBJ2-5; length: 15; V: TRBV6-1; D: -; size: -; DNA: TGTGCCAGCAGTGAAGCGCGGAGGAGGCCCGGGGCCCAGTACTTC; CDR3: CASSEARRRPGAQYF
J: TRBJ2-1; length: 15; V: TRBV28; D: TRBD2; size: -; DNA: TGTGCCAGCAGCCGACTAGCGGGAGTGATAGATGAGCAGTTCTTC; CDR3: CASSRLAGVIDEQFF